This TCR beta chain was captured in a study of shared clonotypes between healthy human individuals. Regarding the study as a whole: As a rule, naive subsets had a larger estimated richness than memory subsets.

Libraries were prepared by immunoSEQ multiplex PCR; TCRdb keeps only in-frame clonotypes and omits some of them. This table has about 1.5 million clones, around 98% appearing once. Of note for this clone: Antigen: not known.

The source is a man aged 30-40 years in good health. The specimen sequenced was naive CD4+ T cells sorted from blood. Subset here: CD45RA+ positively selected.

The CDR3 nucleotides read TGTGCCAGCAGTTTAGTTGGCAGGACACAAGAGACCCAGTACTTC. Residues: CASSLVGRTQETQYF. The chain has TRBV28 and TRBJ2-5; D is perhaps TRBD1 (5 bases). There are 15 residues in the CDR3. Per the germline V gene, CDR1 is MDHEN and CDR2 is SYDVKM. V was trimmed by 2 bases and J by 2 bases, leaving 12 bases between them. Supplemented by reference TRBV28 and TRBJ2-5, the full variable domain reads DVKVTQSSRYLVKRTGEKVFLECVQDMDHENMFWYRQDPGLGLRLIYFSYDVKMKEKGDIPEGYSVSREKKERFSLILESASTNQTSMYLCASSLVGRTQETQYFGPGTRLLVL.